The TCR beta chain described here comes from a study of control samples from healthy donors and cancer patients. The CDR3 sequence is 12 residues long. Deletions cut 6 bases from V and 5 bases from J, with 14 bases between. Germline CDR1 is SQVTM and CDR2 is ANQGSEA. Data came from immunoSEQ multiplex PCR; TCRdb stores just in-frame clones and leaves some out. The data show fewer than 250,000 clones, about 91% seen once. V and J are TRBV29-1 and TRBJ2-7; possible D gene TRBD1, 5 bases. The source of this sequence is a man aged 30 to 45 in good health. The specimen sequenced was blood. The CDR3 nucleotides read TGCAGCGTCGCAACAGGACCTGACGAGCAGTACTTC. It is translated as CSVATGPDEQYF.